The 25 T cell receptor beta chains in this list originate from one sample, sequenced in a study of blood T cell repertoires in COVID-19. Sequencing was performed with immunoSEQ multiplex PCR; in TCRdb, only in-frame clones are kept and a portion is missing. The sample lists some 290,000 clones; about nine tenths were seen once. The specimen was peripheral blood. These receptors originate from a woman aged 25 to 39 with COVID-19, enrolled during active disease.

This rearrangement joins TRBV4-2 to TRBJ2-5, with 9 positions matching TRBD2. This CDR3 has 15 amino acids. Germline CDR1 reads LGHNA; CDR2 reads YNFKEQ. J was trimmed by 2 bases and V by 5 bases; bases with no gene match: 6. In nucleotides, the CDR3 is TGTGCCAGCAGCTCGCGCGGGGGGGCTCAAGAGACCCAGTACTTC. Translation: CASSSRGGAQETQYF.

The chain links TRBV30 to TRBJ1-6, with 8 bases matching TRBD1. This CDR3 spans 18 amino acids. Trimming cost V 4 bases and J 5 bases; bases outside gene matches: 16. From germline, CDR1 is GTSNPN and CDR2 SVGIG (reference sequence). Here the CDR3 DNA reads TGTGCCTGGAATTTAGGGGACAGGTCGTGGGGGCATAATTCACCCCTCCACTTT. It encodes CAWNLGDRSWGHNSPLHF.

The rearrangement links TRBV27 to TRBJ1-1; a possible D gene is TRBD1 (5 bases). The CDR3 is 14 residues long. The V end was cut by 7 bases, the J end by 4 bases, with 16 bases between. Germline loops: CDR1 MNHEY, CDR2 SMNVEV (reference sequence). CDR3 in DNA: TGTGCCAGCAACCTCCTCGCGGGGGTCACTGAAGCTTTCTTT. Translation: CASNLLAGVTEAFF.

The rearrangement joins TRBV3-1 (or the pseudogene TRBV3-2) to TRBJ2-7; D is unresolved. The CDR3 runs 13 residues. V was trimmed by 2 bases and J by 6 bases, leaving 11 bases between them. CDR1 LGHDT and CDR2 YNNKEL come from the germline V gene (reference sequence). CDR3 nucleotides: TGTGCCAGCAGCCAATCCCAAGCTCTCGAGCAGTACTTC. It yields the protein CASSQSQALEQYF.

The gene calls are TRBV6-5 and TRBJ1-2; D is unclear. Trimming stripped 4 bases from V and 7 bases from J, with 19 bases between. The germline gives CDR1 MNHEY, CDR2 SVGAGI. The CDR3 totals 15 residues. The CDR3 reads CASSSQKRSPVGYTF. CDR3 in DNA: TGTGCCAGCAGTTCCCAAAAGAGGTCCCCTGTTGGCTACACCTTC.

In this sample, this clone turned up once. The rearrangement joins TRBV19 to TRBJ2-5; maybe TRBD2 (7 bases). This CDR3 has 18 amino acids. Germline CDR1 is LNHDA and CDR2 is SQIVND (reference sequence). Between the trimmed V and J ends, which lost 3 bases and 2 bases, there was a span of 22 bases. CDR3 coding DNA: TGTGCCAGTAGTATGGGCAGGGGACTACGTACACTTCAAGAGACCCAGTACTTC. Residues: CASSMGRGLRTLQETQYF.

The V call is TRBV10-3, the J call TRBJ1-2, with 10 bases that match TRBD1. The CDR3 covers 15 residues. Germline V gene sequence: CDR1 ENHRY, CDR2 SYGVKD. V was pared by 2 bases and J by 4 bases, with 4 bases of the junction left unmatched. CDR3 sequence: CAISEGTGVLYGYTF. The CDR3 DNA reads as TGTGCCATCAGTGAGGGGACAGGGGTCCTCTATGGCTACACCTTC.

V is TRBV10-3 and J is TRBJ1-3; 9 positions match TRBD1. CDR3 length: 15 residues. Germline CDR1 reads ENHRY; CDR2 reads SYGVKD. V gave up 9 bases and J gave up 1 base; unmatched junction bases: 7. The CDR3 reads CAIRTGGVSGNTIYF. The CDR3 coding sequence is TGTGCCATAAGAACAGGGGGCGTATCTGGAAACACCATATATTTT.

The V gene is TRBV4-1, the J gene TRBJ1-2; the D gene is possibly TRBD1 (6 bases). CDR1 is MGHRA and CDR2 is YSYEKL in the germline V gene. The CDR3 length is 15 residues. The V end lost 3 bases, the J end lost 8 bases, and 19 bases lay between the germline ends. This CDR3 reads CASSHERTAPWGYTF. In nucleotides, the CDR3 is TGCGCCAGCAGCCACGAAAGGACAGCGCCTTGGGGCTACACCTTC.

The V gene is TRBV19, the J gene TRBJ2-3; 8 bases align to TRBD2. The CDR3 loop spans 15 amino acids. Trimming cost V 5 bases and J 1 base; bases outside gene matches: 5. Germline values: CDR1 LNHDA, CDR2 SQIVND (reference sequence). CDR3 region: CASSPAGDRTDTQYF. The CDR3 bases are TGTGCCAGTAGTCCAGCGGGGGACCGCACAGATACGCAGTATTTT.

V is TRBV27 and J is TRBJ2-7, with 10 nucleotides matching TRBD1. J was trimmed by 0 bases and V by 6 bases; bases with no gene match: 11. The CDR3 covers 17 residues. Germline V gene sequence: CDR1 MNHEY, CDR2 SMNVEV (reference sequence). Here the CDR3 DNA reads TGTGCCAGCAGAACTGTTCCCGGGACAGGGGACTCCTACGAGCAGTACTTC. Encoded protein: CASRTVPGTGDSYEQYF.

The chain recombines TRBV18 with TRBJ1-3; D gene unclear. Deletions cut 6 bases from V and 0 bases from J, with 12 bases between. CDR1 and CDR2 (germline): KGHSH, LQKENI. The CDR3 has 15 residues. The DNA for the CDR3 is TGTGCCAGCTCTCCCGTCGAGAGCTCTGGAAACACCATATATTTT. It specifies CASSPVESSGNTIYF.

The chain recombines TRBV6-5 with TRBJ2-3; possible D gene TRBD1, 6 bases. The CDR3 loop spans 14 amino acids. V was trimmed by 6 bases and J by 4 bases, leaving 14 bases between them. Germline CDR1 reads MNHEY; CDR2 reads SVGAGI. CDR3 coding DNA: TGTGCCAGCAGACCGGGACACCCCCCAGATACGCAGTATTTT. Translating gives CASRPGHPPDTQYF.

The V gene is TRBV19, the J gene TRBJ2-2, with D tentatively TRBD1 (5 bases). This CDR3 is built from 14 residues. Germline V gene sequence: CDR1 LNHDA, CDR2 SQIVND (reference sequence). Deletions cut 3 bases from V and 1 base from J, with 6 bases between. CDR3 sequence: CASSMTENTGELFF. The CDR3 DNA is TGTGCCAGTAGTATGACAGAGAACACCGGGGAGCTGTTTTTT.

This sequence joins TRBV29-1 and TRBJ2-6, with a weak D call TRBD1 (6 bases). V was clipped by 1 base and J by 0 bases, with 16 bases between them. Germline CDR1 SQVTM, CDR2 ANQGSEA. The CDR3 is made up of 18 amino acids. For the CDR3, the DNA is TGCAGCGTTGAAGGTGGACAGCCTGCTTCCTCTGGGGCCAACGTCCTGACTTTC. Amino acid sequence: CSVEGGQPASSGANVLTF.

The chain carries TRBV28 and TRBJ2-7, with a tentative D call TRBD1 (7 bases). The CDR3 has 14 residues. The germline V gene encodes CDR1 MDHEN and CDR2 SYDVKM. Trimming shortened V by 3 bases and J by 4 bases, and 13 bases separated the two germline ends. CDR3 amino acids: CASSFRGTGYEQYF. In DNA, the CDR3 is TGTGCCAGCAGTTTCAGGGGGACTGGATACGAGCAGTACTTC.

V usage is TRBV7-2 and J usage is TRBJ1-5; no firm D call. V was pared by 0 bases and J by 6 bases, with 6 bases between. There are 13 residues in the CDR3. Per germline, CDR1 SGHTA and CDR2 FQGNSA. CDR3 region: CASSLAIGQPQHF. CDR3 in DNA: TGTGCCAGCAGCTTAGCGATCGGTCAGCCCCAGCATTTT.

This chain connects TRBV11-1 to TRBJ2-3; D not certain. This CDR3 spans 14 amino acids. Germline V gives CDR1 SGHAT, CDR2 FQDESV (reference sequence). V was clipped by 5 bases and J by 0 bases, with 9 bases between them. The CDR3 loop is CASSPRLSTDTQYF. In DNA, the CDR3 is TGTGCCAGCAGCCCCCGACTGAGCACAGATACGCAGTATTTT.

The chain carries TRBV27 and TRBJ2-6; D gene uncertain. V was clipped by 5 bases and J by 0 bases, with 8 bases between them. The CDR3 extends over 15 amino acids. Germline CDR1 and CDR2: MNHEY and SMNVEV (reference sequence). The CDR3 DNA sequence: TGTGCCAGCAGTATCCCGAGCTCTGGGGCCAACGTCCTGACTTTC. It translates to CASSIPSSGANVLTF.

This clone has just one count. The chain joins TRBV28 to TRBJ1-2; 7 bases map to TRBD1. The CDR3 extends over 16 amino acids. J lost 2 bases, V lost 7 bases, and 13 bases had no gene match. Germline assignment: CDR1 MDHEN and CDR2 SYDVKM. The CDR3: CASTDDLTGWNYGYTF. Here the CDR3 DNA reads TGTGCCAGCACCGATGACCTGACAGGGTGGAACTATGGCTACACCTTC.

This chain uses TRBV24-1 with TRBJ2-2; perhaps TRBD1 as D (6 bases). V lost 1 base and J lost 0, with 11 bases in between. Germline values: CDR1 KGHDR, CDR2 SFDVKD. The CDR3 is 17 amino acids. The CDR3 loop reads CATSDLRTETNTGELFF. The DNA for the CDR3 is TGTGCCACCAGTGATTTAAGGACAGAGACGAACACCGGGGAGCTGTTTTTT.

As DNA, the CDR3 is TGTGCCAGCAACAAAAGGAGTAGCGGGGCCTACAATGAGCAGTTCTTC. Residues: CASNKRSSGAYNEQFF. The chain carries TRBV21-1 and TRBJ2-1; the table names TRBD2, a call not compared with the DNA. TRBV21-1 is labeled a pseudogene. The CDR3 totals 16 residues.

This chain joins TRBV30 and TRBJ2-2; D is unresolved. The germline V gene has CDR1 GTSNPN and CDR2 SVGIG (reference sequence). With 0 bases removed from V and 7 bases from J, the gap between germline ends came to 9 bases. CDR3 length equals 13 residues. CDR3 sequence (DNA): TGTGCCTGGAGTGTACAACAATTCGGGGAGCTGTTTTTT. Protein sequence: CAWSVQQFGELFF.

CDR3 sequence reads: CASSIGRGRNTEAFF. For the CDR3, the DNA is TGTGCCAGTAGTATCGGACGGGGTCGGAACACTGAAGCTTTCTTT. The chain employs TRBV19 and TRBJ1-1; D call uncertain. The germline V gene encodes CDR1 LNHDA and CDR2 SQIVND (reference sequence). The length of the CDR3 is 15 residues. Trimming pared 3 bases from V and 1 base from J, leaving 12 bases between.

This chain links TRBV11-2 with TRBJ2-1; 9 nucleotides match TRBD1. From germline, CDR1 is SGHAT and CDR2 FQNNGV. This CDR3 has 15 residues. Germline trimming cut 5 bases from V and 6 bases from J; bases unmatched to any gene: 8. The DNA of the CDR3 is TGTGCCAGCAGCCTGGACAGGGGTGGGGGCAATGAGCAGTTCTTC. Encoded protein: CASSLDRGGGNEQFF. Full variable domain (remainder filled in from reference TRBV11-2 and TRBJ2-1): EAGVAQSPRYKIIEKRQSVAFWCNPISGHATLYWYQQILGQGPKLLIQFQNNGVVDDSQLPKDRFSAERLKGVDSTLKIQPAKLEDSAVYLCASSLDRGGGNEQFFGPGTRLTVL.